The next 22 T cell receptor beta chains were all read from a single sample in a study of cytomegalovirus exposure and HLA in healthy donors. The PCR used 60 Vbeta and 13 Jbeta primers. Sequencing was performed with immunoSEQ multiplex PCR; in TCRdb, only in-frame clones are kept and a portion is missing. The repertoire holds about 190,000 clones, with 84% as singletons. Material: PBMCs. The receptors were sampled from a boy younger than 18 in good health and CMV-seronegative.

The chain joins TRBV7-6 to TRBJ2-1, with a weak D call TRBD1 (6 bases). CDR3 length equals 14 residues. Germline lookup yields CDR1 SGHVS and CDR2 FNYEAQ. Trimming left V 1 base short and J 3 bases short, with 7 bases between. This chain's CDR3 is CASSLGGGYNEQFF. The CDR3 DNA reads TGTGCCAGCAGCTTAGGAGGGGGCTACAATGAGCAGTTCTTC.

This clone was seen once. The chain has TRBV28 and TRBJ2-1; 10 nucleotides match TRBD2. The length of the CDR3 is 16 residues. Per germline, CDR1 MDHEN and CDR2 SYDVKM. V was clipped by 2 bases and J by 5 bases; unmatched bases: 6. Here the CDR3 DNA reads TGTGCCAGCAGTTTACCGACCGGGACTAGCGACAATGAGCAGTTCTTC. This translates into CASSLPTGTSDNEQFF.

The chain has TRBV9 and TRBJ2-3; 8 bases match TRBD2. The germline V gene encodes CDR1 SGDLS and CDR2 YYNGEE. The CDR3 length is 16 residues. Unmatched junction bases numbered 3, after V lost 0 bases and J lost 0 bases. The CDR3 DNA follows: TGTGCCAGCAGCGTAGAAGCGGGGGTTAGCACAGATACGCAGTATTTT. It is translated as CASSVEAGVSTDTQYF.

Here the CDR3 DNA reads TGTGCCAGTAGTATAGCTAGGGGCGCGACTAATGAAAAACTGTTTTTT. As protein: CASSIARGATNEKLFF. This chain uses TRBV19 with TRBJ1-4; a weak D match, TRBD1 (5 bases). The V end lost 1 base, the J end lost 2 bases, and 11 bases lay between the germline ends. The CDR3 is 16 residues long. Germline-derived CDR1 and CDR2 are LNHDA and SQIVND (reference sequence). The entire variable domain, with the rest obtained from reference TRBV19 and TRBJ1-4, is as follows: DGGITQSPKYLFRKEGQNVTLSCEQNLNHDAMYWYRQDPGQGLRLIYYSQIVNDFQKGDIAEGYSVSREKKESFPLTVTSAQKNPTAFYLCASSIARGATNEKLFFGSGTQLSVL.

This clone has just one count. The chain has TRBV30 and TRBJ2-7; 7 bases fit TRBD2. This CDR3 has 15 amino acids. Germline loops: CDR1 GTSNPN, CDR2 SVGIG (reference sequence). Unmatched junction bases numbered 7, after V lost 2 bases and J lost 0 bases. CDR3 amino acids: CAWSNTGGASYEQYF. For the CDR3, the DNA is TGTGCCTGGAGTAATACGGGGGGTGCCTCCTACGAGCAGTACTTC.

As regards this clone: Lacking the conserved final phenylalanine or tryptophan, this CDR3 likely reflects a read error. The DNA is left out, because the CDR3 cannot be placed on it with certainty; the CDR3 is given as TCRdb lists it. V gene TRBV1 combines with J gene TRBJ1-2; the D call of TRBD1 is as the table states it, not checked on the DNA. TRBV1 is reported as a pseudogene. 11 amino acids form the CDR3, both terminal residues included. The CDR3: CTSSQDGTGGY.

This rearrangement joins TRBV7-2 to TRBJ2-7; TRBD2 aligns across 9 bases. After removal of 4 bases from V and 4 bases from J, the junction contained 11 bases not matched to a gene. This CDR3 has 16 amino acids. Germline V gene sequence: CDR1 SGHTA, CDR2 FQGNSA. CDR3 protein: CASSSRGVAGAYEQYF. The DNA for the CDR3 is TGTGCCAGCAGCTCGAGGGGGGTAGCGGGAGCTTACGAGCAGTACTTC.

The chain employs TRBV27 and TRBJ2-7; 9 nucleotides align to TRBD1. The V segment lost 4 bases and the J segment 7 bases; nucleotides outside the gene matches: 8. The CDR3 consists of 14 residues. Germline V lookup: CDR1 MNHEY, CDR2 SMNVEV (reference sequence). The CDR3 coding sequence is TGTGCCAGCAGTTACTCGCCGGGACAGGGAGAGCAGTACTTC. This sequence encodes CASSYSPGQGEQYF.

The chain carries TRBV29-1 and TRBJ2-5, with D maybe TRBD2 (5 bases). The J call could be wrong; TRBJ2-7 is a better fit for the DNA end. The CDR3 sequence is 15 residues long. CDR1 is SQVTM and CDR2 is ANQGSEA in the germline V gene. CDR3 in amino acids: CSVEIGGLDRYEQYF. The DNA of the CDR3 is TGCAGCGTTGAAATAGGCGGACTTGACCGCTACGAGCAGTACTTC.

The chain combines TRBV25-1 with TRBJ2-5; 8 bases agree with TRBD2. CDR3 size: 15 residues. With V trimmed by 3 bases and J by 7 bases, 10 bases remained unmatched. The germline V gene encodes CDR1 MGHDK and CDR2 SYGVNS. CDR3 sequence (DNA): TGTGCCAGCAGTGAGGTGGCGGGGGGTGAAGGGACCCAGTACTTC. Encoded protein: CASSEVAGGEGTQYF.

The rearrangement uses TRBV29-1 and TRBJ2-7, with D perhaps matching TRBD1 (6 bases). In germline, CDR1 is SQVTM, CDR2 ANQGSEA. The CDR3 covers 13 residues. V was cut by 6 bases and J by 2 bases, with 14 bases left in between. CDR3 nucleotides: TGCAGCGTCAGTGACAGGCCAACCTACGAGCAGTACTTC. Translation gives CSVSDRPTYEQYF.

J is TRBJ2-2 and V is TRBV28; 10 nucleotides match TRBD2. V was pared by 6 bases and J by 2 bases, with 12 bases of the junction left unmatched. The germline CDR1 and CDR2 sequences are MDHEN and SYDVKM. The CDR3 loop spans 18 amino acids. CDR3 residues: CASSSGLAGVRNTGELFF. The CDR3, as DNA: TGTGCCAGCAGCTCCGGCCTAGCGGGAGTACGTAACACCGGGGAGCTGTTTTTT.

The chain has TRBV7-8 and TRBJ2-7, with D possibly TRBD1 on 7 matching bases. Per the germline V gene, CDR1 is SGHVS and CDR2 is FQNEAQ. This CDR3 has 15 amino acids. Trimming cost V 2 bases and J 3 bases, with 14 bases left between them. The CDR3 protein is CASSLSAGQNYEQYF. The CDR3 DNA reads TGTGCCAGCAGCTTATCGGCGGGACAGAACTACGAGCAGTACTTC. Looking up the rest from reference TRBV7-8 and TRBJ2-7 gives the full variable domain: GAGVSQSPRYKVAKRGQDVALRCDPISGHVSLFWYQQALGQGPEFLTYFQNEAQLDKSGLPSDRFFAERPEGSVSTLKIQRTQQEDSAVYLCASSLSAGQNYEQYFGPGTRLTVT.

The DNA for the CDR3 is TGTGCCAGCAGCTCGGTCGAGGGCAATCAGCCCCAGCATTTT. It specifies CASSSVEGNQPQHF. This chain links TRBV5-8 with TRBJ1-5; no firm D call. This CDR3 comprises 14 residues. V was pared by 3 bases and J by 2 bases, with 9 bases between. Germline V gives CDR1 SGHTS, CDR2 YDEGEE.

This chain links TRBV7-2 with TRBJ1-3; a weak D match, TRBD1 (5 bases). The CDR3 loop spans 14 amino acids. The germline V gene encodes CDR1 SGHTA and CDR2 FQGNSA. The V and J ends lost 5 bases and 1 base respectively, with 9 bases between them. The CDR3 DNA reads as TGTGCCAGCAGCCTAAAGGGGTCTGGAAACACCATATATTTT. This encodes CASSLKGSGNTIYF.

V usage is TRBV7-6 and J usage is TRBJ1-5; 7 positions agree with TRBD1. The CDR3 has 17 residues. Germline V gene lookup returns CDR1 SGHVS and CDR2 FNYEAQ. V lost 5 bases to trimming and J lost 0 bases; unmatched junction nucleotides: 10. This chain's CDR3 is CASSRGTVINSNQPQHF. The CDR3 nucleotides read TGTGCCAGCAGCCGAGGGACAGTGATTAATAGCAATCAGCCCCAGCATTTT.

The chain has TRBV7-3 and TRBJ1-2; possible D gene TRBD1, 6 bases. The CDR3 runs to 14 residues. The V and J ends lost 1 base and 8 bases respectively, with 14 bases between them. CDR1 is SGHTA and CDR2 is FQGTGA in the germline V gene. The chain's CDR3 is CASSLRAGVGGYTF. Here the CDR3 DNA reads TGTGCCAGCAGCTTAAGGGCAGGGGTCGGCGGCTACACCTTC.

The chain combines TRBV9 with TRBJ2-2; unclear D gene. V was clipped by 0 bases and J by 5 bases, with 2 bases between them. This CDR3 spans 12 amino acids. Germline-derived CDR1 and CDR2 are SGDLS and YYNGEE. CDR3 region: CASSVATGELFF. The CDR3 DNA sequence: TGTGCCAGCAGCGTAGCTACCGGGGAGCTGTTTTTT.

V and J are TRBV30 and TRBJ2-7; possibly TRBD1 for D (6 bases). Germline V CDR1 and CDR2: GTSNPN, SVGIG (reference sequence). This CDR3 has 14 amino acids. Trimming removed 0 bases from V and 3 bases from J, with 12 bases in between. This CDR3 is CAWSVTVTGYEQYF. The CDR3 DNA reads TGTGCCTGGAGTGTAACGGTGACAGGCTACGAGCAGTACTTC.

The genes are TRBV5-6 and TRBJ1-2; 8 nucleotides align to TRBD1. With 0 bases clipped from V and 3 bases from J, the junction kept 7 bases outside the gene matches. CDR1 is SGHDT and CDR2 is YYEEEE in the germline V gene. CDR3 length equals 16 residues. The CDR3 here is CASSLGTGGTYYGYTF. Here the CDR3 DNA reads TGTGCCAGCAGCTTGGGAACAGGGGGGACGTACTATGGCTACACCTTC.

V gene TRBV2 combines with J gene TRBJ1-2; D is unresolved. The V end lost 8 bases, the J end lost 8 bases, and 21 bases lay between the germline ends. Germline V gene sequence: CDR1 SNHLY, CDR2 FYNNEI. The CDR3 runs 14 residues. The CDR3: CASDLLARERGYTF. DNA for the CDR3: TGTGCCAGCGATTTACTTGCGCGGGAAAGGGGCTACACCTTC.

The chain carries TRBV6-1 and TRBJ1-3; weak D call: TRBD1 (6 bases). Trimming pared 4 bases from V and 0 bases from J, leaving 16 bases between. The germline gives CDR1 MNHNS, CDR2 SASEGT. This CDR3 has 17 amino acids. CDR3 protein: CASSVGLTGTSGNTIYF. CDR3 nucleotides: TGTGCCAGCAGTGTCGGGCTGACAGGAACCTCTGGAAACACCATATATTTT.